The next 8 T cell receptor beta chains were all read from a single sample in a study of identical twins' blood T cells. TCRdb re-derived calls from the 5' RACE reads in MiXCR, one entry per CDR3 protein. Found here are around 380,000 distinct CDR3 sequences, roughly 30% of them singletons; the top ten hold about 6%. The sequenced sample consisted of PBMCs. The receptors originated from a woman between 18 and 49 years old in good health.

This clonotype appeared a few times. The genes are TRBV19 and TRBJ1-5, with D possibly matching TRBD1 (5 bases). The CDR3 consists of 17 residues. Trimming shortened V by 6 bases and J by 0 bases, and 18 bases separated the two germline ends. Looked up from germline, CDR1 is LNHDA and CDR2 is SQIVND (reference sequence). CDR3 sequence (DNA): TGTGCCAGTAGCAGGGAGGCCTCATTTCTTAGCAATCAGCCCCAGCATTTT. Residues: CASSREASFLSNQPQHF.

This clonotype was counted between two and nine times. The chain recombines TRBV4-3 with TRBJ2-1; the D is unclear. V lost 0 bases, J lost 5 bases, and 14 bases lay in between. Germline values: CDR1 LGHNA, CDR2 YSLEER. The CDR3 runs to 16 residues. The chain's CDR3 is CASSQDQLSKDNEQFF. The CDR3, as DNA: TGCGCCAGCAGCCAAGATCAATTGTCCAAGGACAATGAGCAGTTCTTC.

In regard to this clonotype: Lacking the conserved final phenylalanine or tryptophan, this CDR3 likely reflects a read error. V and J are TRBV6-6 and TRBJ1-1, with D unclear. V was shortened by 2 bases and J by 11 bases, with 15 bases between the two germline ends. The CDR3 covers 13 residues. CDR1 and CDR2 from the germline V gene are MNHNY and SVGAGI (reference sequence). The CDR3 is CASSYPDNRAAFS. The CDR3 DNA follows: TGTGCCAGCAGTTACCCCGACAACCGGGCCGCTTTCTCT.

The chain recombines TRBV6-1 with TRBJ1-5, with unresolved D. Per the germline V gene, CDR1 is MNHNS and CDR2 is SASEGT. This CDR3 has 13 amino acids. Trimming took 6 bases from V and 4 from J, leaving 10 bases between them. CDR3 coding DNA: TGTGCCAGCAGCGACACGGTGAATCAGCCCCAGCATTTT. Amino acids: CASSDTVNQPQHF.

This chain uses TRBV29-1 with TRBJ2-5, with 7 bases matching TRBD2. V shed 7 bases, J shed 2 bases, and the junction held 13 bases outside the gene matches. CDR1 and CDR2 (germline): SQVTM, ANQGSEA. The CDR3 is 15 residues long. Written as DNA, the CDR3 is TGCAGCGGGGGGGGATCCGCCATTACACAAGAGACCCAGTACTTC. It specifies CSGGGSAITQETQYF. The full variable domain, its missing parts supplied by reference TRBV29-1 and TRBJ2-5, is SAVISQKPSRDICQRGTSLTIQCQVDSQVTMMFWYRQQPGQSLTLIATANQGSEATYESGFVIDKFPISRPNLTFSTLTVSNMSPEDSSIYLCSGGGSAITQETQYFGPGTRLLVL.

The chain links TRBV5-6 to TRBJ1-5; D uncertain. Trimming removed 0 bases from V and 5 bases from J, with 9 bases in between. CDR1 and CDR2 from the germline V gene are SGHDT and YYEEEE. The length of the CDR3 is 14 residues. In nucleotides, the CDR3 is TGTGCCAGCAGCTTGGGTCTTAGGGATCAGCCCCAGCATTTT. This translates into CASSLGLRDQPQHF. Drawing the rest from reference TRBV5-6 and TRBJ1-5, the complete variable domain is DAGVTQSPTHLIKTRGQQVTLRCSPKSGHDTVSWYQQALGQGPQFIFQYYEEEERQRGNFPDRFSGHQFPNYSSELNVNALLLGDSALYLCASSLGLRDQPQHFGDGTRLSIL.

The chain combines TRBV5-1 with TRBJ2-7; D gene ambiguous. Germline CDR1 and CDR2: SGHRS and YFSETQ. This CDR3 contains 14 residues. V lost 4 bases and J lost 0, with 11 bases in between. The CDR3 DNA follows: TGCGCCAGCAGCCCATTTGGTGGCTCCTACGAGCAGTACTTC. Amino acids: CASSPFGGSYEQYF.

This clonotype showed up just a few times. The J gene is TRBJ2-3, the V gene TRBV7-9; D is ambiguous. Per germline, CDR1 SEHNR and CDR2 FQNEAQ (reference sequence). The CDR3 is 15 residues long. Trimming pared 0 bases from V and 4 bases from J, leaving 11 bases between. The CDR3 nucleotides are TGTGCCAGCAGCTTAGCGCTTGGTTTCCCAGATACGCAGTATTTT. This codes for CASSLALGFPDTQYF.